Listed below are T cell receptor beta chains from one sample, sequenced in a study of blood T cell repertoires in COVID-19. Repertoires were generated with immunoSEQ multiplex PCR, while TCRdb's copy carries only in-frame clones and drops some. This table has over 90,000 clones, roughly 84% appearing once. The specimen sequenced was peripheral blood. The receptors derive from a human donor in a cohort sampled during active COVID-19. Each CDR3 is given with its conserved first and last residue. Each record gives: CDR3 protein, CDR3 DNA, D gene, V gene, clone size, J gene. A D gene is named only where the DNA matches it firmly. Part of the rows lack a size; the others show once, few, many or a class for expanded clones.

CDR3 protein: CASSQLGQGPYEQYF; CDR3 DNA: TGTGCCAGCAGCCAACTAGGACAGGGACCCTACGAGCAGTACTTC; D gene: TRBD1; V gene: TRBV3-1/TRBV3-2; clone size: .; J gene: TRBJ2-7
CDR3 protein: CASSPGQGRGASTDTQYF; CDR3 DNA: TGTGCCAGCAGCCCTGGACAGGGGCGCGGCGCCAGCACAGATACGCAGTATTTT; D gene: TRBD1; V gene: TRBV4-2; clone size: .; J gene: TRBJ2-3
CDR3 protein: CSVGVSGGSDTQYF; CDR3 DNA: TGCAGCGTTGGAGTTAGTGGAGGGTCAGATACGCAGTATTTT; D gene: .; V gene: TRBV29-1; clone size: .; J gene: TRBJ2-3
CDR3 protein: CASSVPGKGTNTEAFF; CDR3 DNA: TGTGCCAGCAGCGTACCCGGTAAGGGGACTAACACTGAAGCTTTCTTT; D gene: .; V gene: TRBV7-2; clone size: .; J gene: TRBJ1-1
CDR3 protein: CASSLGPKETQYF; CDR3 DNA: TGTGCCAGCAGCTTAGGGCCAAAAGAGACCCAGTACTTC; D gene: .; V gene: TRBV11-3; clone size: .; J gene: TRBJ2-5
CDR3 protein: CASSSRGDRGTTDTQYF; CDR3 DNA: TGTGCCAGCAGCTCCCGAGGGGACCGGGGGACCACAGATACGCAGTATTTT; D gene: .; V gene: TRBV7-6; clone size: .; J gene: TRBJ2-3
CDR3 protein: CASSSDRGFLGNTEAFF; CDR3 DNA: TGTGCCAGCAGCTCTGACAGGGGTTTTTTGGGGAACACTGAAGCTTTCTTT; D gene: TRBD1; V gene: TRBV7-9; clone size: .; J gene: TRBJ1-1
CDR3 protein: CASRRSGESVYEQYF; CDR3 DNA: TGTGCCAGCAGGAGAAGCGGGGAGAGCGTCTACGAGCAGTACTTC; D gene: TRBD2; V gene: TRBV11-2; clone size: .; J gene: TRBJ2-7
CDR3 protein: CASSSLSGVPTDTQYF; CDR3 DNA: TGTGCCAGCAGTTCCTTAAGCGGGGTTCCCACAGATACGCAGTATTTT; D gene: TRBD2; V gene: TRBV28; clone size: .; J gene: TRBJ2-3
CDR3 protein: CASSYANWDRDPQETQYF; CDR3 DNA: TGTGCCAGCAGCTACGCCAATTGGGACAGGGATCCCCAAGAGACCCAGTACTTC; D gene: TRBD1; V gene: TRBV3-1/TRBV3-2; clone size: once; J gene: TRBJ2-5
CDR3 protein: CASSLRLAGGTGELFF; CDR3 DNA: TGCGCCAGCAGCCTTAGACTAGCGGGAGGCACCGGGGAGCTGTTTTTT; D gene: TRBD2; V gene: TRBV5-1; clone size: .; J gene: TRBJ2-2
CDR3 protein: CATRNERQGLEQYF; CDR3 DNA: TGTGCCACCAGGAATGAGAGACAGGGCCTCGAGCAGTACTTC; D gene: TRBD1; V gene: TRBV15; clone size: .; J gene: TRBJ2-7
CDR3 protein: CASSELLAVIYEQYF; CDR3 DNA: TGTGCCAGCAGTGAATTACTAGCGGTGATCTACGAGCAGTACTTC; D gene: TRBD2; V gene: TRBV2; clone size: .; J gene: TRBJ2-7
CDR3 protein: CASSIIAGGSGNTIYF; CDR3 DNA: TGTGCCAGTAGTATAATCGCGGGCGGCTCTGGAAACACCATATATTTT; D gene: .; V gene: TRBV19; clone size: .; J gene: TRBJ1-3
CDR3 protein: CASSLGQNYGYTF; CDR3 DNA: TGTGCCAGCAGCTTAGGACAGAACTATGGCTACACCTTC; D gene: .; V gene: TRBV7-9; clone size: .; J gene: TRBJ1-2
CDR3 protein: CSASSRGLSYNSPLHF; CDR3 DNA: TGCAGTGCTAGTTCTAGGGGTTTAAGCTATAATTCACCCCTCCACTTT; D gene: .; V gene: TRBV20-1; clone size: .; J gene: TRBJ1-6
CDR3 protein: CSASSSRGVAGELFF; CDR3 DNA: TGCAGTGCTAGTTCGTCTCGGGGAGTCGCCGGGGAGCTGTTTTTT; D gene: .; V gene: TRBV20-1; clone size: .; J gene: TRBJ2-2
CDR3 protein: CASSRELYEQYF; CDR3 DNA: TGTGCCAGCAGCCGTGAACTCTACGAGCAGTACTTC; D gene: .; V gene: TRBV7-9; clone size: few; J gene: TRBJ2-7
CDR3 protein: CASSPSLTDTQYF; CDR3 DNA: TGTGCCAGCTCACCATCCCTCACAGATACGCAGTATTTT; D gene: .; V gene: TRBV18; clone size: .; J gene: TRBJ2-3
CDR3 protein: CASSERSGGWDSETQYF; CDR3 DNA: TGTGCCAGCAGTGAAAGATCGGGGGGGTGGGACTCAGAGACCCAGTACTTC; D gene: TRBD2; V gene: TRBV6-1; clone size: .; J gene: TRBJ2-5
CDR3 protein: CASSEPVPPGGPFRELFF; CDR3 DNA: TGTGCCAGCAGCGAGCCCGTACCGCCGGGGGGGCCCTTCCGGGAGCTGTTTTTT; D gene: TRBD2; V gene: TRBV9; clone size: .; J gene: TRBJ2-2
CDR3 protein: CASSSKTGLGETQYF; CDR3 DNA: TGCGCCAGCAGCTCCAAGACAGGGTTGGGAGAGACCCAGTACTTC; D gene: TRBD1; V gene: TRBV5-1; clone size: once; J gene: TRBJ2-5
CDR3 protein: CASSPLDNQGNEQFF; CDR3 DNA: TGTGCCAGCAGCCCCTTGGACAATCAAGGCAATGAGCAGTTCTTC; D gene: .; V gene: TRBV28; clone size: .; J gene: TRBJ2-1
CDR3 protein: CASSLRASYNEQFF; CDR3 DNA: TGTGCCAGCAGTTTGCGGGCTTCCTACAATGAGCAGTTCTTC; D gene: .; V gene: TRBV27; clone size: .; J gene: TRBJ2-1
CDR3 protein: CASSESRGGMDEQFF; CDR3 DNA: TGTGCCAGCAGTGAATCGCGGGGGGGTATGGATGAGCAGTTCTTC; D gene: TRBD2; V gene: TRBV2; clone size: .; J gene: TRBJ2-1